Following are 25 T cell receptor beta chains from one sample sequenced in a study of identical twins. TCRdb analysed the 5' RACE reads with MiXCR anew, one entry per CDR3 protein. The sample has roughly 1,500,000 distinct CDR3 sequences, around 33% seen once. The sequencing sample was made of cord blood. These receptors were collected from a newborn girl in good health.

The V and J genes are TRBV6-5 and TRBJ2-7; a weak D match, TRBD2 (6 bases). This CDR3 spans 15 amino acids. Per the germline V gene, CDR1 is MNHEY and CDR2 is SVGAGI. V was pared by 0 bases and J by 2 bases, with 11 bases between. CDR3 sequence: CASSYSTSPAYEQYF. DNA of the CDR3: TGTGCCAGCAGTTACTCGACTAGTCCCGCCTACGAGCAGTACTTC.

The rearrangement joins TRBV27 to TRBJ2-7; no clear D. The germline V gene encodes CDR1 MNHEY and CDR2 SMNVEV (reference sequence). The CDR3 loop spans 14 amino acids. V lost 0 bases and J 0 bases, leaving 6 bases between the germline ends. The CDR3 bases are TGTGCCAGCAGTTTATCGGCTCTCTCCTACGAGCAGTACTTC. Protein: CASSLSALSYEQYF.

The chain's CDR3 is CASSLVPGVPPYNEQFF. The CDR3 nucleotides are TGTGCCAGCAGTTTGGTTCCGGGAGTCCCCCCCTACAATGAGCAGTTCTTC. The chain has TRBV28 and TRBJ2-1, with D perhaps TRBD2 (6 bases). Germline lookup yields CDR1 MDHEN and CDR2 SYDVKM. V dropped 3 bases and J dropped 2 bases, with 17 bases sitting between them. There are 17 residues in the CDR3.

The chain joins TRBV28 to TRBJ1-1; D unclear. Trimming removed 4 bases at V and 0 bases at J, with 15 bases between. The CDR3 runs 16 residues. In germline, CDR1 is MDHEN, CDR2 SYDVKM. DNA for the CDR3: TGTGCCAGCAGTTCCCCCGGGAGTGCCATGAACACTGAAGCTTTCTTT. This sequence encodes CASSSPGSAMNTEAFF.

The gene calls are TRBV11-2 and TRBJ2-1; the match to TRBD2 covers 8 bases. The CDR3 extends over 17 amino acids. With V trimmed by 1 base and J by 6 bases, 11 bases remained unmatched. Germline V gene data show CDR1 as SGHAT and CDR2 as FQNNGV. The CDR3 here is CASSLVLTSGRPNEQFF. The CDR3 DNA reads TGTGCCAGCAGCTTAGTTCTAACGAGCGGGAGACCCAATGAGCAGTTCTTC.

This clonotype was observed a handful of times. This rearrangement joins TRBV12-3 or TRBV12-4 to TRBJ2-7, with TRBD1 identical over 8 bases. Trimming removed 3 bases from V and 3 bases from J; junction bases left unmatched: 4. This CDR3 contains 14 residues. CDR3 in amino acids: CASSFSDRVYEQYF. CDR3 sequence (DNA): TGTGCCAGCAGTTTTTCGGACAGGGTCTACGAGCAGTACTTC.

The V and J genes are TRBV5-1 and TRBJ1-4; D call uncertain. The CDR3 loop spans 14 amino acids. The V gene lost 0 bases and the J gene lost 6 bases, with 9 bases spanning the gap. Germline CDR1 and CDR2: SGHRS and YFSETQ. The CDR3 DNA sequence: TGCGCCAGCAGCTTGGACAGCGCCTATGAAAAACTGTTTTTT. The encoded protein is CASSLDSAYEKLFF.

Only a few counts were recorded for this clonotype. The rearrangement joins TRBV10-3 to TRBJ1-2, with 10 bases fitting TRBD1. The CDR3 runs to 17 residues. Germline CDR1 is ENHRY and CDR2 is SYGVKD. V lost 2 bases to trimming and J lost 7 bases; unmatched junction nucleotides: 13. Here the CDR3 reads CAISEGTGEEREVGYTF. The DNA for the CDR3 is TGTGCCATCAGTGAGGGGACAGGGGAGGAACGTGAGGTTGGCTACACCTTC.

The genes are TRBV28 and TRBJ2-5; D is possibly TRBD1 (5 bases). V lost 6 bases and J lost 11, with 16 bases in between. Germline V gives CDR1 MDHEN, CDR2 SYDVKM. CDR3 length: 12 residues. In DNA, the CDR3 is TGTGCCAGCAGCAAGATTAGGGGTGAGCAGTACTTC. This gives the protein CASSKIRGEQYF.

This clonotype showed up many times. In DNA form, the CDR3 reads TGCAGCGTTGAAGATCGGGACAGCTACGAGCAGTACTTC. Translating it yields CSVEDRDSYEQYF. The chain links TRBV29-1 to TRBJ2-7; TRBD1 matches 7 bases. The germline V gene has CDR1 SQVTM and CDR2 ANQGSEA. V was pared by 0 bases and J by 3 bases, with 2 bases of the junction left unmatched. The CDR3 totals 13 residues.

This clonotype has just a few counts. V is TRBV5-1 and J is TRBJ2-4; TRBD2 agrees at 13 bases. Trimming removed 0 bases from V and 1 base from J; junction bases left unmatched: 7. Germline CDR1 is SGHRS and CDR2 is YFSETQ. CDR3 length: 19 residues. This chain's CDR3 is CASSLVGLAGVRAKNIQYF. The CDR3 region has the DNA TGCGCCAGCAGCTTGGTTGGACTAGCGGGAGTCAGGGCCAAAAACATTCAGTACTTC. Full variable domain (missing parts from reference TRBV5-1 and TRBJ2-4): KAGVTQTPRYLIKTRGQQVTLSCSPISGHRSVSWYQQTPGQGLQFLFEYFSETQRNKGNFPGRFSGRQFSNSRSEMNVSTLELGDSALYLCASSLVGLAGVRAKNIQYFGAGTRLSVL.

The genes are TRBV6-5 and TRBJ1-4; 10 bases align to TRBD1. Trimming at V came to 10 bases and at J to 6 bases, leaving 2 bases not matched to a gene. Per germline, CDR1 MNHEY and CDR2 SVGAGI. There are 12 residues in the CDR3. The CDR3 DNA reads TGTGCCACCGGGACAGGGGATGAAAAACTGTTTTTT. Its protein product is CATGTGDEKLFF.

The V and J genes are TRBV2 and TRBJ1-1; possibly TRBD1 for D (6 bases). The germline V and J ends were trimmed by 6 bases and 1 base, with 12 bases remaining between them. The CDR3 runs to 14 residues. CDR1 is SNHLY and CDR2 is FYNNEI in the germline V gene. CDR3 protein: CASRWDTPNTEAFF. DNA for the CDR3: TGTGCCAGCAGGTGGGACACCCCGAACACTGAAGCTTTCTTT.

V is TRBV2 and J is TRBJ2-1; 7 nucleotides agree with TRBD2. Losses at the gene ends were 7 bases for V and 0 bases for J; bases not matched to a gene: 3. Per germline, CDR1 SNHLY and CDR2 FYNNEI. The CDR3 length is 14 residues. CDR3 nucleotide sequence: TGTGCCAGCAAGACTAGCCCCTCCTACAATGAGCAGTTCTTC. Translation gives CASKTSPSYNEQFF.

This rearrangement joins TRBV29-1 to TRBJ2-3; no definite D call. This CDR3 has 9 amino acids. Trimming cost V 2 bases and J 10 bases, with 4 bases left between them. CDR1 SQVTM and CDR2 ANQGSEA come from the germline V gene. The DNA of the CDR3 is TGCAGCGTTGAACCTCCGCAGTATTTT. This translates into CSVEPPQYF.

At least ten counts were recorded for this clonotype. The rearrangement joins TRBV20-1 to TRBJ2-1; D is ambiguous. The germline V and J ends were trimmed by 4 bases and 5 bases, with 0 bases remaining between them. The CDR3 is 9 residues long. Per germline, CDR1 DFQATT and CDR2 SNEGSKA (reference sequence). The CDR3 loop reads CSANNEQFF. The CDR3 DNA reads as TGCAGTGCTAACAATGAGCAGTTCTTC.

This clonotype was counted only a few times. The chain uses TRBV7-8 and TRBJ2-7; a possible D gene is TRBD1 (5 bases). The germline V gene has CDR1 SGHVS and CDR2 FQNEAQ. V was pared by 3 bases and J by 2 bases, with 14 bases between. This CDR3 has 15 residues. CDR3 nucleotide sequence: TGTGCCAGCAGCTTCTACGCGACAGTTACCTACGAGCAGTACTTC. Protein sequence: CASSFYATVTYEQYF.

In its sample, this clonotype was seen once. J is TRBJ1-5 and V is TRBV6-1; D not resolved. The V end was cut by 3 bases, the J end by 7 bases, with 10 bases between. Germline V gives CDR1 MNHNS, CDR2 SASEGT. The CDR3 consists of 13 residues. CDR3 residues: CASSDSVIQPQHF. CDR3 DNA: TGTGCCAGCAGTGACAGTGTGATCCAGCCCCAGCATTTT.

This clonotype was detected ten times or more. Mismatch with germline at one junction end may stem from a read error. V usage is TRBV5-1 and J usage is TRBJ2-5; tentative D call: TRBD1 (6 bases). The CDR3 is 13 residues long. Germline V gives CDR1 SGHRS, CDR2 YFSETQ. This chain's CDR3 is CASSFTGQETQYF. The CDR3 nucleotides read TGTGCCAGCAGTTTCACAGGGCAAGAGACCCAGTACTTC.

The genes are TRBV27 and TRBJ1-3; D might be TRBD1 (6 bases). Germline values: CDR1 MNHEY, CDR2 SMNVEV (reference sequence). This CDR3 has 13 residues. The ends were cut back, 6 bases at V and 2 bases at J, with 8 bases in the middle. The CDR3, as DNA: TGTGCCAGCAGGGCAGGGGCTGGAAACACCATATATTTT. It is translated as CASRAGAGNTIYF.

V and J are TRBV4-1 and TRBJ2-1, with D maybe TRBD2 (6 bases). V lost 1 base and J 7 bases, leaving 17 bases between the germline ends. The CDR3 contains 16 residues. Germline V gene sequence: CDR1 MGHRA, CDR2 YSYEKL. Here the CDR3 reads CASSQVGYQGGNEQFF. As DNA, the CDR3 is TGCGCCAGCAGCCAAGTTGGCTACCAAGGAGGGAATGAGCAGTTCTTC.

This clonotype was observed a handful of times. J is TRBJ2-5 and V is TRBV20-1; the match to TRBD2 covers 9 bases. Trimming at V came to 5 bases and at J to 4 bases, leaving 2 bases not matched to a gene. CDR3 size: 12 residues. Looked up from germline, CDR1 is DFQATT and CDR2 is SNEGSKA (reference sequence). CDR3 amino acids: CSAPREGETQYF. In DNA, the CDR3 is TGCAGTGCTCCGCGGGAGGGAGAGACCCAGTACTTC.

This chain links TRBV20-1 with TRBJ2-1; 10 bases map to TRBD2. V dropped 2 bases and J dropped 0; count of bases not matched to a gene: 10. The CDR3 consists of 18 residues. Germline CDR1 and CDR2: DFQATT and SNEGSKA (reference sequence). The CDR3 sequence: CSARSHSGRSSSYNEQFF. The CDR3, as DNA: TGCAGTGCTAGAAGCCATAGCGGGAGGTCGAGCTCCTACAATGAGCAGTTCTTC.

The rearrangement uses TRBV25-1 and TRBJ2-1; D remains ambiguous. The CDR3 runs to 14 residues. With 9 bases removed from V and 0 bases from J, the gap between germline ends came to 12 bases. The germline CDR1 and CDR2 sequences are MGHDK and SYGVNS. CDR3 sequence: CARLPPSSYNEQFF. The CDR3, as DNA: TGTGCCAGGCTGCCCCCGAGCTCCTACAATGAGCAGTTCTTC. The full variable domain, in which reference TRBV25-1 and TRBJ2-1 provide the parts outside the CDR3, is EADIYQTPRYLVIGTGKKITLECSQTMGHDKMYWYQQDPGMELHLIHYSYGVNSTEKGDLSSESTVSRIRTEHFPLTLESARPSHTSQYLCARLPPSSYNEQFFGPGTRLTVL.

On this clonotype: A much larger clone lies a single base off, so this may be a read error. This chain connects TRBV12-3 or TRBV12-4 to TRBJ1-2; the match to TRBD1 covers 7 bases. This CDR3 region has 16 residues. The CDR3 sequence is CASSLTRQGFSSGYAF. CDR3 nucleotide sequence: TGTGCCAGCAGTTTAACCCGACAGGGCTTTTCGTCTGGCTACGCCTTC.